The clone carrying this T cell receptor beta chain showed up just a few times. cDNA serving as the sequencing template came from extracted, reverse transcribed RNA. Repertoires were generated with immunoSEQ multiplex PCR, while TCRdb's copy carries only in-frame clones and drops some. The sample shows roughly 120,000 clones, around 54% of them seen only once. These data belong to a study of CD8+ T cells in alopecia areata. Treatment reported: oral pan-JAK inhibitor, 5-10 mg twice daily. Germline V gene sequence: CDR1 SQVTM, CDR2 ANQGSEA. The CDR3 extends over 12 amino acids. V lost 3 bases, J lost 8 bases, and 13 bases lay in between.

The V and J genes are TRBV29-1 and TRBJ1-1, with a weak D call TRBD1 (5 bases). This clonotype was sampled from a human donor with alopecia areata. The material was CD4+ T cells sorted from blood, obtained at week 24, from a patient treated with tofacitinib. The CDR3 sequence: CSVDLEGPEAFF. CDR3 DNA: TGCAGCGTTGATCTCGAGGGGCCCGAAGCTTTCTTT.